The present T cell receptor (beta chain) was sequenced within a study of CD8 T cells in ankylosing spondylitis. Study results and caveats: Some motif variants had been reported before (in reactive arthritis synovial fluid and blood). Matched ankylosing spondylitis synovial fluid reportedly showed significant enrichment of disease-linked clones. Relatively rare in peripheral blood, disease-linked clones were also CD8+. Blood of patients with ankylosing spondylitis appeared to be characterized by a TCR beta motif of eight or nine highly homologous variants.

The CDR3 has 20 amino acids. V lost 4 bases and J 5 bases, leaving 29 bases between the germline ends. Germline V gives CDR1 LGHDT, CDR2 YNNKEL (reference sequence). The authors made TCR beta libraries by quantitative 5'-RACE with molecular barcodes. One entry per CDR3 protein, called by TCRdb with MiXCR from the 5' RACE reads. The repertoire holds some 220,000 distinct CDR3 sequences, around 7.9% seen once, with 13% to 15% in the top ten. This clonotype showed up just a few times. What it binds is unknown. The sample taken for sequencing was blood, either unsorted or a sorted T cell fraction (not recorded which). The V and J genes are TRBV3-1 and TRBJ2-2, with D possibly TRBD2 on 6 matching bases. The receptor was isolated from a male donor with ankylosing spondylitis. The DNA of the CDR3 is TGTGCCAGCAGCCTCACCATCCGGGCCCACCGGGAGTCTTTAACCGGGGAGCTGTTTTTT. Encoded protein: CASSLTIRAHRESLTGELFF.